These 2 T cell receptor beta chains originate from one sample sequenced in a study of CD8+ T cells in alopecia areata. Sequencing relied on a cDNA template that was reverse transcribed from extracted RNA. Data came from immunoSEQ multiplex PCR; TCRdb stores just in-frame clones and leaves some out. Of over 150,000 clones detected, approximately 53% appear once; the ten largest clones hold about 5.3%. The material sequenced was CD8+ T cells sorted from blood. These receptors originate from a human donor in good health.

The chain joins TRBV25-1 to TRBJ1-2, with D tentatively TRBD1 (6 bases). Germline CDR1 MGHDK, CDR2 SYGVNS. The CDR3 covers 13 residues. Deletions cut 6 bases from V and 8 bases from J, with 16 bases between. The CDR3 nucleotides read TGTGCCAGCAGCCTCGGGGGCGCAGAGGGCTACACCTTC. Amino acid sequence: CASSLGGAEGYTF.

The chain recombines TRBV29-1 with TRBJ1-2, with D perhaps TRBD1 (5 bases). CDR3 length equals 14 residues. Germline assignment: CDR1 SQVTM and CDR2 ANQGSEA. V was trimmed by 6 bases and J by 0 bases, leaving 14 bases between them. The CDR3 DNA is TGCAGCGTGGTAGGGACTTTGCCTAACTATGGCTACACCTTC. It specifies CSVVGTLPNYGYTF.